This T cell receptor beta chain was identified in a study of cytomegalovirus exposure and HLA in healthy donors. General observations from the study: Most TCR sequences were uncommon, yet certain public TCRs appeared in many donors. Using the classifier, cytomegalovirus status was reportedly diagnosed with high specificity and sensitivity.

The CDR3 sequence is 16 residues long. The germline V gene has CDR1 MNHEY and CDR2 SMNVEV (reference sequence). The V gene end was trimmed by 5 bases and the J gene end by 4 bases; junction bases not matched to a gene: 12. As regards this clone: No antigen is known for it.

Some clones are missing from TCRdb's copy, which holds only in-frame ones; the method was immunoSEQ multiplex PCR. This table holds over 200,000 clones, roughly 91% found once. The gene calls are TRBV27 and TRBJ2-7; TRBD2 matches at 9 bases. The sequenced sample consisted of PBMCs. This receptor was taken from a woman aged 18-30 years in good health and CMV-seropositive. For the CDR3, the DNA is TGTGCCAGCAGTCCCCTTAGCGGGAGCCCGCCGTACGAGCAGTACTTC. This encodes CASSPLSGSPPYEQYF.